These T cell receptor beta chains were read from a single sample in a study of regulatory T cells in long-lasting Graves disease. TCRdb re-derived calls from the multiplex PCR reads in MiXCR, one entry per CDR3 protein. Here the sample spans about 430,000 distinct CDR3 sequences, under 25% being singletons. The sequences come from peripheral blood mononuclear cells (PBMCs), collected when the disease was refractory, from a patient treated with antithyroid drugs. The receptors derive from a female donor with Graves disease. The CDR3 runs from the conserved cysteine through the conserved F or W. The D gene is left open where the match is weak. The size field is filled for only some rows; it gives once, few, many or a size class.

j_call	clone_size	v_call	d_call	cdr3_length	cdr3_nt	cdr3_aa
TRBJ2-3	-	TRBV20-1	TRBD1	15	TGCAGTGCCGGTGGGACAGGTCAAAACAGGGATACGCAGTATTTT	CSAGGTGQNRDTQYF
TRBJ1-2	many	TRBV28	TRBD1	14	TGTGCCAGCAGCTGGACAGGGGGGAACTATGGCTACACCTTC	CASSWTGGNYGYTF
TRBJ2-7	few	TRBV7-6	TRBD1	15	TGTGCCAGCAGCTTAGCCAGCCAGGGGGCCTACGAGCAGTACTTC	CASSLASQGAYEQYF
TRBJ2-1	-	TRBV28	-	15	TGTGCCAGCAGTTCTATACGGACCTCGAACAATGAGCAGTTCTTC	CASSSIRTSNNEQFF
TRBJ2-3	-	TRBV11-2	-	15	TGTGCCAGCAGCCCGAGCCTGCGGGACACAGATACGCAGTATTTT	CASSPSLRDTDTQYF
TRBJ2-2	-	TRBV24-1	-	16	TGTGCCACCAGTGACCCCGTAGGAGGGATTGGCGGGGAGCTGTTTTTT	CATSDPVGGIGGELFF
TRBJ1-4	-	TRBV5-1	TRBD1	16	TGCGCCAGCAGCATAGGACAGGGGGCAACTAATGAAAAACCGTTTTTT	CASSIGQGATNEKPFF
TRBJ1-2	many	TRBV5-1	-	14	TGCGCCAGCAACAAGGCCAGTACTAACTATGGCTACACCTTC	CASNKASTNYGYTF
TRBJ2-7	-	TRBV25-1	-	11	TGTGCCAGCAGGACCGGCGGGTATCTGTACTTC	CASRTGGYLYF
TRBJ2-1	-	TRBV5-4	TRBD2	17	TGTGCCAGCAGCAGGGGACTAGCGGGCCACTCCTACAATGAGCAGTTCTTC	CASSRGLAGHSYNEQFF
TRBJ1-5	-	TRBV7-9	-	14	TGTGCCAGCAGCGTCACAAATAGCAATCAGCCCCAGCATTTT	CASSVTNSNQPQHF
TRBJ2-7	few	TRBV19	TRBD1	15	TGTGCCAGTAGCCACACACGGGACAGGGTCTACGAGCAGTACTTC	CASSHTRDRVYEQYF
TRBJ2-7	many	TRBV3-1	TRBD2	15	TGTGCCAGCAGCCAAGAAAGCGGGGCCTCCTACGAGCAGTACTTC	CASSQESGASYEQYF
TRBJ1-2	few	TRBV6-1	TRBD1	13	TGTGCCAGCACTGGCGGGACAGGGGTTGGCTACACCTTC	CASTGGTGVGYTF